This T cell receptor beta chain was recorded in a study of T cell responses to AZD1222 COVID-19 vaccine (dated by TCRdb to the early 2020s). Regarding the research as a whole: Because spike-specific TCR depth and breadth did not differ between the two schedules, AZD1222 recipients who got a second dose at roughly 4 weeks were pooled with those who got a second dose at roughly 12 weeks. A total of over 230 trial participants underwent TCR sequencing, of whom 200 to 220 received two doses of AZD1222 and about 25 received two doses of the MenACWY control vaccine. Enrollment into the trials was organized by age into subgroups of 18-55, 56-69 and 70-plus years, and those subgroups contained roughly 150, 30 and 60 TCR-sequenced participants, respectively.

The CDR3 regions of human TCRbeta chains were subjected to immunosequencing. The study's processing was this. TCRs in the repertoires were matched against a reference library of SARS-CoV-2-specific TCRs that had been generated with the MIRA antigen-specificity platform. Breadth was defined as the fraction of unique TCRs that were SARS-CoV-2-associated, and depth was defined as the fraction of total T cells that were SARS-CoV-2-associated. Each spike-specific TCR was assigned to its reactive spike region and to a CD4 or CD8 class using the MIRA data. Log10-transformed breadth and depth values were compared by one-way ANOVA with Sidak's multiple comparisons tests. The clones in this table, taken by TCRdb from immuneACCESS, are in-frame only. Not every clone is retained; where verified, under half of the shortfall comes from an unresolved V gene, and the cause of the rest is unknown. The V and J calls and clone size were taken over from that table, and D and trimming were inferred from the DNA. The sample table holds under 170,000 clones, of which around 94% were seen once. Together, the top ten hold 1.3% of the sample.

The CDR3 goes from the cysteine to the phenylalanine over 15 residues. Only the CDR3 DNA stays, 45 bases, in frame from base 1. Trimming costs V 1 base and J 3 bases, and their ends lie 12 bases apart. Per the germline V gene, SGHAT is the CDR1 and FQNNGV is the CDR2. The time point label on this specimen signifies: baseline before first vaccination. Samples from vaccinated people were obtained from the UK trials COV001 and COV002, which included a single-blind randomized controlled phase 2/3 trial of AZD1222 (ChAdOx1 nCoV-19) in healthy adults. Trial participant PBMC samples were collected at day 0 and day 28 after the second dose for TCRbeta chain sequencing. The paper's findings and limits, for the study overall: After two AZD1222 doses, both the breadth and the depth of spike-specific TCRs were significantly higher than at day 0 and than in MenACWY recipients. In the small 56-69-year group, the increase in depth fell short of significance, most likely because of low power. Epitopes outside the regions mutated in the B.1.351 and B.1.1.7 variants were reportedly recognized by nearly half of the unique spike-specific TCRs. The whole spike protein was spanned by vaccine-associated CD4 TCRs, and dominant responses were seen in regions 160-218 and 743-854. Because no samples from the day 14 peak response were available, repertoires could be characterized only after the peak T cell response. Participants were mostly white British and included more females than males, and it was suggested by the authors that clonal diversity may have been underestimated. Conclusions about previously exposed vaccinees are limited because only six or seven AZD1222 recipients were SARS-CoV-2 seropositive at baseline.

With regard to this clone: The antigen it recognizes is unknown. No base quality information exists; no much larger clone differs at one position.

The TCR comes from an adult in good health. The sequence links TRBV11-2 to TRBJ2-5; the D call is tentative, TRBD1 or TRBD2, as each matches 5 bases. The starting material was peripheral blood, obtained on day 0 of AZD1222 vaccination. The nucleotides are TGTGCCAGCAGCTTAGGAGGGGCAGTCAAAGAGACCCAGTACTTC. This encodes CASSLGGAVKETQYF.